This T cell receptor beta chain is from a study of blood T cell repertoires in COVID-19. Turning to the study itself: T cells, B-cell-depleted T cells, or PBMCs supplied cDNA or gDNA.

Per the original methods: Amplifying reference gene primers gave estimates of nucleated cell counts. Measured with immunoSEQ multiplex PCR; TCRdb has only the in-frame clones, and not every one. That table supplies the V and J calls and clone size; D and trimming were determined from the DNA. Of just over 95,000 clones detected, about nine tenths appear once; the ten largest clones hold just over 5%. Points on this clone: Additional DNA sequences in this sample encode the identical CDR3.

The origin of this receptor is a man aged 45-65 years with acute or convalescent COVID-19. Sequenced material: peripheral blood.

CDR3 coding DNA: TGTGCCAGCAGGATAGCGGCTTTGGAGGGACAGCCCCAGCATTTT. Translated: CASRIAALEGQPQHF. The chain employs TRBV2 and TRBJ1-5; D gene unclear. Germline values: CDR1 SNHLY, CDR2 FYNNEI. The CDR3 spans 15 residues. V was trimmed by 6 bases and J by 7 bases, leaving 19 bases between them.